The sequence of this T cell receptor beta chain was determined in a study of blood T cell repertoires in COVID-19. Study-level background: Sites across the United States, Italy and Spain contributed samples from acute and convalescent COVID-19.

Participant-given clinical history determined each cohort assignment. Donors of Cohort 3 who recovered were those that had two negative PCRs, clearance, or symptom resolution. Produced via immunoSEQ multiplex PCR; TCRdb's table is partial and in-frame only. The sample holds about 170,000 clones, approximately 84% seen once. V lost 3 bases and J lost 1, with 13 bases in between. CDR3 length: 16 residues. The germline V gene has CDR1 SGHTA and CDR2 FQGNSA. The sample consisted of PBMCs or T cells enriched from blood (not recorded which). The V and J genes are TRBV7-2 and TRBJ1-3; TRBD1 is a possible D gene (5 bases). This receptor was obtained from a man in his fifties or sixties who had recovered from COVID-19. CDR3 protein: CASSFPPRASGNTIYF. The DNA of the CDR3 is TGTGCCAGCAGCTTCCCTCCCAGGGCATCTGGAAACACCATATATTTT.